This is a list of T cell receptor beta chains from one sample in a study of T cells in Graves' hyperthyroidism and ophthalmopathy. TCRdb independently ran MiXCR on the multiplex PCR reads; one entry per CDR3 protein. The data hold about 26,000 distinct CDR3 sequences, with 45% observed a single time. The sequencing input was blood. The receptors derive from a young woman with Graves' hyperthyroidism. Both conserved end residues are part of each CDR3. Each record gives: V gene, D gene, clone size, CDR3 protein. A D gene is named only where the DNA matches it firmly. A row's size may be missing; if present it is once, few, many or a size class.

>TRBV30|.|many
CAWSKTHSYEQYF
>TRBV20-1|TRBD2|many
CSATYTGREGVGELFF
>TRBV5-1|.|many
CASSQQETQYF
>TRBV2|TRBD1|.
CASSEARTGVGDEKLFF
>TRBV5-1|.|.
CASSLRIGEMGTQYF
>TRBV5-1|TRBD1|many
CASSLTGGMGTDTQYF
>TRBV6-4|.|many
CASGAGGGEADEQFF
>TRBV18|.|.
CASSPPGWSDYGYTF
>TRBV29-1|.|.
CSVETRQETQYF
>TRBV18|.|.
CASSPPGVKGITEAFF
>TRBV7-3|TRBD2|.
CASSLAGNYNEQFF
>TRBV11-2|.|.
CTNSFKGTYQPQHF
>TRBV20-1|.|many
CSARKSPTVGTEAFF
>TRBV27|.|many
CASSPPRTVNNEQFF
>TRBV24-1|.|many
CATSDSIGTEAFF
>TRBV20-1|.|medium-sized
CSVPRVSYNEQFF
>TRBV5-4|.|.
CASSWRLGNTGELFF
>TRBV29-1|TRBD1|few
CSVTRDSPYEQYF
>TRBV19|TRBD2|.
CASSIEAGVRNETQYF
>TRBV30|.|many
CAWSVGDKETQYF
>TRBV20-1|TRBD1|many
CSARDPRNGRDRNSPLHF
>TRBV24-1|TRBD1|.
CATSDSRTGGNNQPQHF
>TRBV7-7|TRBD2|.
CASKGLERETQYF
>TRBV20-1|.|.
CSARDSGNIQYF
>TRBV7-9|.|.
CASSLGRISGNTIYF
>TRBV20-1|TRBD2|.
CSALPLTSGRGSGELFF
>TRBV20-1|.|.
CSAREEGQSHEQYF
>TRBV20-1|.|medium-sized
CSARDPGDTEAFF
>TRBV9|TRBD1|many
CASSESGQENVYYGYTF
>TRBV7-9|.|once
CASWSSGANVLTF
>TRBV5-1|.|many
CASSLGMLPDQETQYF
>TRBV2|.|.
CASSEDSLASYNSPLHF
>TRBV19|.|many
CASTEGGSSYNEQFF
>TRBV2|TRBD1|many
CASSGQGTRNTEAFF
>TRBV12-3/TRBV12-4|TRBD1|.
CASRTGSYGYTF
>TRBV7-8|TRBD1|.
CASSKSRTGNQPQHF
>TRBV19|TRBD1|.
CASNPHGGQGLNQPQHF
>TRBV5-4|.|many
CASSLTSLDTQYF
>TRBV12-3/TRBV12-4|.|many
CASSLEGNEQYF
>TRBV20-1|.|medium-sized
CSARWGVVETQYF
>TRBV7-3|TRBD2|.
CASSPSTSGRIWNEQFF
>TRBV10-3|.|many
CAISLGAGTEAFF
>TRBV28|.|many
CASLSSGNHNEQFF
>TRBV6-1|.|many
CASRYRDNNMGGELFF
>TRBV20-1|TRBD1|many
CSARDQGAGANVLTF